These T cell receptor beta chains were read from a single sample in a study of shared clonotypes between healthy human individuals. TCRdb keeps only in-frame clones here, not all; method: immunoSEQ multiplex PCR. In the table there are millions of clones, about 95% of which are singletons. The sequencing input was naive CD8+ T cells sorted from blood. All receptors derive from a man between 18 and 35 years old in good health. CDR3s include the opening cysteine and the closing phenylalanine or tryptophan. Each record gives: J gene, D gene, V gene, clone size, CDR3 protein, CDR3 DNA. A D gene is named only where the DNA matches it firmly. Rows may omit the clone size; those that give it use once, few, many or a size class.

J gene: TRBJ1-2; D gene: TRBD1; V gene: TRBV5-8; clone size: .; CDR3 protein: CASSFRQGLGYGYTF; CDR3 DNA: TGTGCCAGCAGCTTCAGACAGGGTTTGGGGTATGGCTACACCTTC
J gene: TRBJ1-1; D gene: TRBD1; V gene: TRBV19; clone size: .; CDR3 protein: CASAALVGQEDTEAFF; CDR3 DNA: TGTGCCAGCGCAGCCCTGGTTGGACAGGAGGACACTGAAGCTTTCTTT
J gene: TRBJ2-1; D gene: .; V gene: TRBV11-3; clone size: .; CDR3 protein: CASSLGPEQFF; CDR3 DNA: TGTGCCAGCAGCTTAGGACCCGAGCAGTTCTTC
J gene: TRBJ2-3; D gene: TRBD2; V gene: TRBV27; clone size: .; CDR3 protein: CASSLGTNLRTDTQYF; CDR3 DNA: TGTGCCAGCAGTTTAGGGACTAACCTACGCACAGATACGCAGTATTTT
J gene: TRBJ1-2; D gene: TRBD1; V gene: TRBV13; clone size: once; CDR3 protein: CASTTDRGLYGYTF; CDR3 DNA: TGTGCCAGCACCACGGACAGGGGGCTTTATGGCTACACCTTC
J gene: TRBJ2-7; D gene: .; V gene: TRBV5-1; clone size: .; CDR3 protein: CASRWTAGTDYEQYF; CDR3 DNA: TGCGCCAGCAGATGGACCGCGGGAACCGACTACGAGCAGTACTTC
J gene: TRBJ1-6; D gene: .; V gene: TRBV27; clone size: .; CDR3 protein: CASSLSPAGNSPLHF; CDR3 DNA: TGTGCCAGCAGTCTTTCCCCTGCGGGGAACTCACCCCTCCACTTT
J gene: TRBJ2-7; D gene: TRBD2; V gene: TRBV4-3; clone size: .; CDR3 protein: CASSPGLAGGTYEQYF; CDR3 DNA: TGCGCCAGCAGCCCGGGACTAGCGGGAGGGACGTACGAGCAGTACTTC
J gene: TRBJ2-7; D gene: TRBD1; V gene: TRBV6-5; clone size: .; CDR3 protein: CASSYSVGQDTYEQYF; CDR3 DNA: TGTGCCAGCAGTTACTCGGTAGGACAGGACACCTACGAGCAGTACTTC
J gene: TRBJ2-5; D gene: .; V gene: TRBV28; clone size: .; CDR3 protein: CASSRDGDWETQYF; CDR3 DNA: TGTGCCAGCAGTCGAGACGGGGATTGGGAGACCCAGTACTTC
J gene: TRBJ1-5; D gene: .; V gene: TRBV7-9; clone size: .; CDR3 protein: CASSSADRSNSNQPQHF; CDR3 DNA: TGTGCCAGCAGCTCCGCTGACCGGTCTAATAGCAATCAGCCCCAGCATTTT